These 30 T cell receptor beta chains came from one sample sequenced in a study of blood T cell repertoires in COVID-19. The protocol was immunoSEQ multiplex PCR, while the TCRdb copy is restricted to in-frame clones and leaves out a portion. The table records 290,000 or so clones, around 90% of them present only once. Sequenced input: PBMCs or T cells enriched from blood (not recorded which). The receptors derive from a woman in her twenties or thirties who had recovered from COVID-19.

The gene calls are TRBV7-6 and TRBJ2-2, with 9 nucleotides matching TRBD2. Unmatched junction bases numbered 3, after V lost 3 bases and J lost 1 base. The germline V gene encodes CDR1 SGHVS and CDR2 FNYEAQ. The CDR3 has 16 amino acids. CDR3 region: CASSFRTSENTGELFF. The CDR3 DNA sequence: TGTGCCAGCAGCTTCCGGACTAGCGAGAACACCGGGGAGCTGTTTTTT.

CDR3 in amino acids: CASSYSRTGLNTEAFF. The DNA of the CDR3 is TGTGCCAGCAGTTACTCTCGGACAGGGCTGAACACTGAAGCTTTCTTT. This chain links TRBV6-2 or TRBV6-3 with TRBJ1-1, with TRBD1 identical over 8 bases. This CDR3 has 16 residues. V lost 0 bases to trimming and J lost 0 bases; unmatched junction nucleotides: 3. Germline-derived CDR1 and CDR2 are MNHEY and SVGEGT.

The V and J genes are TRBV5-1 and TRBJ2-7; 9 bases match TRBD2. The germline V gene encodes CDR1 SGHRS and CDR2 YFSETQ. This CDR3 has 19 amino acids. Trimming removed 3 bases from V and 0 bases from J; junction bases left unmatched: 16. CDR3 sequence reads: CASSSQLAGGIQSSYEQYF. CDR3 DNA sequence: TGCGCCAGCAGCTCCCAACTGGCGGGAGGGATTCAATCCTCCTACGAGCAGTACTTC.

The chain combines TRBV25-1 with TRBJ2-5; the D gene is possibly TRBD1 (6 bases). The CDR3 totals 13 residues. CDR1 is MGHDK and CDR2 is SYGVNS in the germline V gene. V lost 3 bases and J lost 2, with 7 bases in between. The CDR3 DNA reads TGTGCCAGCAGTGAGGGACAACAAGAGACCCAGTACTTC. Protein sequence: CASSEGQQETQYF.

This rearrangement joins TRBV6-2 or TRBV6-3 to TRBJ1-1; D gene ambiguous. V was clipped by 2 bases and J by 7 bases, with 8 bases between them. Looked up from germline, CDR1 is MNHEY and CDR2 is SVGEGT. CDR3 length: 12 amino acids. The CDR3 spells CASSYGGREAFF. The CDR3 DNA follows: TGTGCCAGCAGTTACGGTGGCCGTGAAGCTTTCTTT.

The sample holds one count of this clone. This rearrangement joins TRBV21-1 to TRBJ1-3. TRBV21-1 is labeled a pseudogene. CDR3 size: 20 residues. The CDR3 sequence is CASSSHRAGRVEWTGNTIYF. CDR3 coding DNA: TGTGCCAGCAGCTCTCACCGAGCAGGGAGGGTCGAGTGGACGGGAAACACCATATATTTT.

The chain joins TRBV30 to TRBJ2-2; TRBD1 is a possible D gene (5 bases). The CDR3 length is 17 residues. Germline CDR1 GTSNPN, CDR2 SVGIG (reference sequence). Trimming stripped 5 bases from V and 7 bases from J, with 26 bases between. The CDR3 bases are TGTGCCTGGCTACGGGTTTTCGGACATCCGCTAGTCGGGGAGCTGTTTTTT. This encodes CAWLRVFGHPLVGELFF.

The chain has TRBV28 and TRBJ1-5, with 8 bases matching TRBD1. V gave up 8 bases and J gave up 4 bases; unmatched junction bases: 7. The CDR3 has 14 amino acids. Germline V lookup: CDR1 MDHEN, CDR2 SYDVKM. CDR3 nucleotides: TGTGCCAGCCAACCGGGACAGGCAAATCAGCCCCAGCATTTT. This sequence encodes CASQPGQANQPQHF.

The CDR3 reads CASSIGVGGTEAFF. CDR3 coding DNA: TGTGCCAGTAGTATTGGGGTGGGGGGCACTGAAGCTTTCTTT. The chain links TRBV19 to TRBJ1-1; the D gene is possibly TRBD1 (5 bases). Germline CDR1 reads LNHDA; CDR2 reads SQIVND (reference sequence). Deletions cut 3 bases from V and 4 bases from J, with 12 bases between. The CDR3 runs to 14 residues. The full variable domain, with the rest looked up from reference TRBV19 and TRBJ1-1, is DGGITQSPKYLFRKEGQNVTLSCEQNLNHDAMYWYRQDPGQGLRLIYYSQIVNDFQKGDIAEGYSVSREKKESFPLTVTSAQKNPTAFYLCASSIGVGGTEAFFGQGTRLTVV.

This clone was seen just once. The chain combines TRBV9 with TRBJ1-2, with D possibly TRBD1 on 5 matching bases. Per the germline V gene, CDR1 is SGDLS and CDR2 is YYNGEE. This CDR3 region has 11 residues. With 10 bases removed from V and 5 bases from J, the gap between germline ends came to 12 bases. The DNA for the CDR3 is TGTGCCTCCTATGGGGGGTATGGCTACACCTTC. Encoded protein: CASYGGYGYTF.

This clone was counted a single time. The gene calls are TRBV5-6 and TRBJ2-1, with D maybe TRBD1 (6 bases). V lost 1 base, J lost 8 bases, and 13 bases lay in between. The germline V gene has CDR1 SGHDT and CDR2 YYEEEE. The CDR3 is 14 amino acids. The CDR3 DNA is TGTGCCAGCAGCTTGTTTTCGGGGACACATGAGCAGTTCTTC. Its translation is CASSLFSGTHEQFF.

This rearrangement joins TRBV3-1 (or the pseudogene TRBV3-2) to TRBJ2-7, with TRBD1 matching over 7 bases. Germline CDR1 LGHDT, CDR2 YNNKEL (reference sequence). This CDR3 contains 16 residues. V lost 4 bases to trimming and J lost 3 bases; unmatched junction nucleotides: 12. The CDR3 spells CASSPRRGQKNYEQYF. The CDR3, as DNA: TGTGCCAGCAGCCCCCGCCGGGGACAGAAGAACTACGAGCAGTACTTC.

A single count supports this clone. The rearrangement joins TRBV18 to TRBJ1-6; D is perhaps TRBD1 (6 bases). The V end lost 2 bases, the J end lost 5 bases, and 10 bases lay between the germline ends. Germline V gene sequence: CDR1 KGHSH, CDR2 LQKENI. This CDR3 is 15 amino acids long. The CDR3, as DNA: TGTGCCAGCTCACCAACGAGGACAGATAATTCACCCCTCCACTTT. Protein sequence: CASSPTRTDNSPLHF.

This clone was counted a few times. V and J are TRBV6-2 or TRBV6-3 and TRBJ2-1, with a tentative D call TRBD1 (5 bases). V lost 6 bases and J lost 9, with 12 bases in between. This CDR3 spans 12 amino acids. Per germline, CDR1 MNHEY and CDR2 SVGEGT. This CDR3 is CASSLREGEQFF. The CDR3 coding sequence is TGTGCCAGCAGCCTCAGGGAAGGTGAGCAGTTCTTC.

This clone was observed a single time. This sequence joins TRBV28 and TRBJ2-7, with a tentative D call TRBD2 (8 bases). Germline V lookup: CDR1 MDHEN, CDR2 SYDVKM. The CDR3 runs to 13 residues. V lost 8 bases and J lost 4, with 15 bases in between. For the CDR3, the DNA is TGTGCCAGCTGTAGCGGGACAGCGTACGAGCAGTACTTC. It yields the protein CASCSGTAYEQYF.

The gene calls are TRBV6-2 or TRBV6-3 and TRBJ1-5, with TRBD1 as a possible D gene (6 bases). This CDR3 contains 16 residues. Germline V gives CDR1 MNHEY, CDR2 SVGEGT. The V gene lost 6 bases and the J gene lost 3 bases, with 18 bases spanning the gap. The CDR3 DNA follows: TGTGCCAGCAGCCCATTCGGGGGGCAGGTCAATCAGCCCCAGCATTTT. Its translation is CASSPFGGQVNQPQHF.

The gene calls are TRBV7-8 and TRBJ2-7; 11 bases map to TRBD2. The CDR3 runs to 15 residues. Losses at the gene ends were 7 bases for V and 3 bases for J; bases not matched to a gene: 8. Germline CDR1 is SGHVS and CDR2 is FQNEAQ. The CDR3 protein is CASTVKLAGVYEQYF. The CDR3 region has the DNA TGTGCCAGCACCGTCAAACTAGCGGGGGTCTACGAGCAGTACTTC.

This clone occurred once. The sample has other DNA sequences that encode this CDR3 too. The V and J genes are TRBV4-3 and TRBJ2-3; D is unresolved. V shed 0 bases and J shed 1 base, with 5 bases lying between them. Germline values: CDR1 LGHNA, CDR2 YSLEER. The length of the CDR3 is 14 residues. Here the CDR3 DNA reads TGCGCCAGCAGCCAAGATTCAGGCACAGATACGCAGTATTTT. Encoded protein: CASSQDSGTDTQYF.

The J gene is TRBJ2-7, the V gene TRBV28; TRBD2 agrees at 7 bases. The CDR3 totals 14 residues. Per germline, CDR1 MDHEN and CDR2 SYDVKM. V lost 6 bases, J lost 7 bases, and 12 bases stayed unmatched. This chain's CDR3 is CASRPPAGAGEQYF. Here the CDR3 DNA reads TGTGCCAGCAGACCGCCGGCGGGAGCGGGAGAGCAGTACTTC.

Here the CDR3 reads CASSLSLLQGITQPQHF. CDR3 DNA: TGTGCCAGCAGCTTGTCCCTGTTACAGGGGATTACTCAGCCCCAGCATTTT. The genes are TRBV5-6 and TRBJ1-5, with 7 bases fitting TRBD1. Germline V gene lookup returns CDR1 SGHDT and CDR2 YYEEEE. V shed 1 base, J shed 6 bases, and the junction held 13 bases outside the gene matches. CDR3 length equals 17 residues.

The chain joins TRBV29-1 to TRBJ2-1, with D possibly TRBD2 on 6 matching bases. The germline gives CDR1 SQVTM, CDR2 ANQGSEA. The V and J ends lost 2 bases and 6 bases respectively, with 14 bases between them. CDR3 size: 14 residues. The CDR3 spells CSVEFSVGGNEQFF. CDR3 sequence (DNA): TGCAGCGTTGAATTTTCGGTCGGGGGCAATGAGCAGTTCTTC.

The genes are TRBV10-3 and TRBJ2-1; TRBD2 agrees at 11 bases. Germline V gene lookup returns CDR1 ENHRY and CDR2 SYGVKD. Trimming cost V 4 bases and J 8 bases; bases outside gene matches: 7. The CDR3 has 15 residues. In nucleotides, the CDR3 is TGTGCCATCAGTGGTCTAGCGGGAGGTAGCGATGAGCAGTTCTTC. Translated: CAISGLAGGSDEQFF.

The chain joins TRBV28 to TRBJ1-6, with 9 positions matching TRBD1. This CDR3 is built from 14 residues. The germline V gene encodes CDR1 MDHEN and CDR2 SYDVKM. Trimming removed 6 bases from V and 13 bases from J; junction bases left unmatched: 10. Written as DNA, the CDR3 is TGTGCCAGCAGGACTGGGACAGGGCTATCTCCCCTCCACTTT. Protein product: CASRTGTGLSPLHF.

The rearrangement joins TRBV19 to TRBJ1-1, with TRBD1 matching over 7 bases. The CDR3 is made up of 16 amino acids. Germline V CDR1 and CDR2: LNHDA, SQIVND (reference sequence). V shed 3 bases, J shed 0 bases, and the junction held 7 bases outside the gene matches. CDR3 DNA sequence: TGTGCCAGTAGTATTTTGGCAGGGGGAATGAACACTGAAGCTTTCTTT. This translates into CASSILAGGMNTEAFF.

The V call is TRBV11-2, the J call TRBJ2-1; D is unclear. This CDR3 spans 17 amino acids. The ends were cut back, 1 base at V and 3 bases at J, with 16 bases in the middle. Germline loops: CDR1 SGHAT, CDR2 FQNNGV. The CDR3 spells CASSLGLADRLYNEQFF. In DNA form, the CDR3 reads TGTGCCAGCAGCTTAGGGCTGGCAGACCGACTCTACAATGAGCAGTTCTTC.

The sample holds one count of this clone. V and J are TRBV28 and TRBJ2-3, with D possibly being TRBD1 (6 bases). Germline V gene sequence: CDR1 MDHEN, CDR2 SYDVKM. This CDR3 region has 14 residues. With 6 bases removed from V and 6 bases from J, the gap between germline ends came to 16 bases. In DNA, the CDR3 is TGTGCCAGCAGAAACAGGGAAGCCGGCGATACGCAGTATTTT. Translation gives CASRNREAGDTQYF.

The J gene is TRBJ1-5, the V gene TRBV6-5, with D perhaps TRBD1 (5 bases). CDR3 length: 14 residues. V gave up 8 bases and J gave up 4 bases, with 15 bases separating them. CDR1 and CDR2 from the germline V gene are MNHEY and SVGAGI. This chain's CDR3 is CASWTGLTNQPQHF. CDR3 DNA sequence: TGTGCCAGCTGGACGGGACTGACTAATCAGCCCCAGCATTTT.

The rearrangement links TRBV27 to TRBJ2-5; 11 bases match TRBD1. V shed 3 bases and J 4 bases; nucleotides not matched to a gene: 4. In germline, CDR1 is MNHEY, CDR2 SMNVEV (reference sequence). The CDR3 has 15 amino acids. CDR3 nucleotide sequence: TGTGCCAGCAGTTTTACCGGGACAGGGGGAGAGACCCAGTACTTC. This sequence encodes CASSFTGTGGETQYF.

This clone has more than one count but fewer than ten. V gene TRBV5-6 combines with J gene TRBJ2-2; D might be TRBD2 (5 bases). In germline, CDR1 is SGHDT, CDR2 YYEEEE. Trimming cost V 4 bases and J 1 base, with 8 bases left between them. The CDR3 covers 14 residues. The CDR3 nucleotides are TGTGCCAGCAGCGTGGACTGGAACACCGGGGAGCTGTTTTTT. Amino acids: CASSVDWNTGELFF.

The CDR3 region has the DNA TGTGCCAGCAGCCGTGAGGGGGCAGGCACAGATACGCAGTATTTT. Translating gives CASSREGAGTDTQYF. The genes are TRBV2 and TRBJ2-3; 7 nucleotides match TRBD1. The germline V gene has CDR1 SNHLY and CDR2 FYNNEI. This CDR3 has 15 residues. The J segment lost 1 base and the V segment lost 6 bases, leaving 7 bases of the junction unmatched.